The sequence of this T cell receptor (beta chain) was determined in a study of blood T cell repertoires in COVID-19. For the study at large: Spain, Italy and the United States supplied samples that represented acute and convalescent COVID-19. T cells, B-cell-depleted T cells, or PBMCs supplied cDNA or gDNA.

Sequencing used immunoSEQ multiplex PCR; TCRdb keeps in-frame clones, though not all of them. The table lists 100,000 to 150,000 clones, 88% of them singletons. The CDR3 contains 13 residues. The germline gives CDR1 SNHLY, CDR2 FYNNEI. Trimming cost V 7 bases and J 3 bases, with 13 bases left between them. The sequence was collected from a man in his fifties or sixties with acute or convalescent COVID-19. The rearrangement uses TRBV2 and TRBJ2-7; no definite D call. The sample taken for sequencing was peripheral blood. CDR3 amino acids: CASKESPVYEQYF. The CDR3 nucleotides read TGTGCCAGCAAGGAGTCCCCCGTCTACGAGCAGTACTTC.